This T cell receptor (beta chain) is from a study of T cell changes during pregnancy in multiple sclerosis. Germline loops: CDR1 MDHEN, CDR2 SYDVKM. CDR3 length equals 17 residues. With 2 bases clipped from V and 4 bases from J, the junction kept 12 bases outside the gene matches. Clones were sequenced by immunoSEQ multiplex PCR, and TCRdb holds only the in-frame ones, with some missing. The table includes about 46,000 clones, 94% detected once. This clonotype was sampled from a female donor with multiple sclerosis, enrolled in a pregnancy study. The sample in question was CD8+ T cells from peripheral blood mononuclear cells, obtained in the first trimester of pregnancy. The chain recombines TRBV28 with TRBJ1-1; 8 bases agree with TRBD1. CDR3 DNA sequence: TGTGCCAGCAGTTTAGTCGTTGACCAGACAGGGGCCACTGAAGCTTTCTTT. Translation gives CASSLVVDQTGATEAFF.